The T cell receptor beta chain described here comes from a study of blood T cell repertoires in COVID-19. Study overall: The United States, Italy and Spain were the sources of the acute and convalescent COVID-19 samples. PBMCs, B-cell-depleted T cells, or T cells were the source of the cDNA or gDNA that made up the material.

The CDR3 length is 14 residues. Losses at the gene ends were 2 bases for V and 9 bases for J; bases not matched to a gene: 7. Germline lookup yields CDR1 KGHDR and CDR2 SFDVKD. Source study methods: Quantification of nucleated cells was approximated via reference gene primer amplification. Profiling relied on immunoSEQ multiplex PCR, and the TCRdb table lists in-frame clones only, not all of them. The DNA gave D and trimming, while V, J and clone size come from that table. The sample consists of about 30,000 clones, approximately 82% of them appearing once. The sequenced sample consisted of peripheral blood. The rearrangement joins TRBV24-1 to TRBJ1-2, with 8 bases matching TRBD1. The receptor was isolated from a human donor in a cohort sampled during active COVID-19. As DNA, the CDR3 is TGTGCCACCAGTGATTCCGGGACAGGCGATCGCTACACCTTC. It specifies CATSDSGTGDRYTF.